The rows below give T cell receptor beta chains drawn from one sample of a study of radiotherapy plus CTLA-4 blockade in lung cancer. Profiled with immunoSEQ multiplex PCR; TCRdb holds only in-frame clones, not every one. The sample has more than 40,000 clones; roughly 84% are singletons. Sample: peripheral blood, taken from a patient treated with radiotherapy plus ipilimumab. The receptors come from a human donor with non-small cell lung cancer whose response to radiotherapy plus ipilimumab could not be evaluated. CDR3s include the opening cysteine and the closing phenylalanine or tryptophan. D genes are given only for firm matches.

J: TRBJ1-1
D: .
V: TRBV29-1
CDR3: CSALHSAEAFF

J: TRBJ1-5
D: .
V: TRBV6-1
CDR3: CASSEALDSRSNQPQHF

J: TRBJ2-6
D: .
V: TRBV5-6
CDR3: CASSFRGGGANVLTF

J: TRBJ2-1
D: .
V: TRBV4-1
CDR3: CASSQVGNEQFF

J: TRBJ2-5
D: TRBD1
V: TRBV11-1
CDR3: CASSLRRNGTARRLETQYF

J: TRBJ2-5
D: TRBD2
V: TRBV5-4
CDR3: CASSLGTSGGQETQYF

J: TRBJ2-5
D: .
V: TRBV5-1
CDR3: CASSLVGTQAETQYF

J: TRBJ2-7
D: .
V: TRBV5-1
CDR3: CASSSGEVGSPYEQYF

J: TRBJ2-5
D: .
V: TRBV15
CDR3: CATSRGNSGKETQYF

J: TRBJ1-1
D: .
V: TRBV4-1
CDR3: CASSPHQTVNTEAFF

J: TRBJ2-1
D: TRBD1
V: TRBV9
CDR3: CASSVGTGLNEQFF

J: TRBJ2-4
D: .
V: TRBV28
CDR3: CASRGRDKNIQYF

J: TRBJ2-1
D: TRBD1
V: TRBV6-1
CDR3: CASSSGQGGNEQFF

J: TRBJ1-3
D: TRBD1
V: TRBV5-1
CDR3: CASSLIGQGGRSGNTIYF

J: TRBJ2-7
D: .
V: TRBV19
CDR3: CASSTSGPLYEQYF

J: TRBJ2-7
D: .
V: TRBV11-2
CDR3: CASSLDLETNVRNEQYF